This TCR beta chain comes out of a study of control samples from healthy donors and cancer patients. Assay: immunoSEQ multiplex PCR; the TCRdb copy retains only in-frame clones and omits some. This table has more than 100,000 clones, nearly 90% appearing once. Sequenced sample: PBMCs. The receptor was isolated from a man between 45 and 60 years old with head and neck cancer.

The CDR3 bases are TGTGCCAGCAGCTCTCCGACCAACCCCGGGGAGCTGTTTTTT. It encodes CASSSPTNPGELFF. V and J are TRBV11-2 and TRBJ2-2; D is unresolved. This CDR3 has 14 residues. V lost 4 bases to trimming and J lost 6 bases, with 12 bases between them. The germline CDR1 and CDR2 sequences are SGHAT and FQNNGV.